This is a list of T cell receptor beta chains from one sample in a study of vaccination and CD4 T cells after COVID-19. These TCRs' antigens remain unknown. A single record per CDR3 protein comes from TCRdb applying MiXCR to the PCR reads. The sample has some 9,100 distinct CDR3 sequences, more than 30% seen once; the top ten hold 15% to 20%. The sample consisted of CD4+ T cells from blood, cultured in vitro. The receptor source for this set is a human donor in good health. The CDR3 runs from the conserved cysteine through the conserved F or W. The order of the fields is CDR3 DNA, CDR3 protein, V gene, D gene, clone size, J gene, CDR3 length. A D gene is named only where the DNA matches it firmly. Size values are once, few and many counts, or a class for expanded clones, and some rows have none.

CDR3nt: TGTGCCAGCAGTGGGGGACAGGGGCCGTGGGGGCCCCAGCATTTT
CDR3aa: CASSGGQGPWGPQHF
v_gene: TRBV6-1
d_gene: TRBD1
abundance: few
j_gene: TRBJ1-5
len: 15

CDR3nt: TGCGCCAGCAGCTTGGGGGACGTAAGCACAGATACGCAGTATTTT
CDR3aa: CASSLGDVSTDTQYF
v_gene: TRBV5-1
d_gene: .
abundance: .
j_gene: TRBJ2-3
len: 15

CDR3nt: TGTGCCAGTAGTACGACATATAGCAATCAGCCCCAGCATTTT
CDR3aa: CASSTTYSNQPQHF
v_gene: TRBV19
d_gene: .
abundance: few
j_gene: TRBJ1-5
len: 14

CDR3nt: TGTGCCAGTAGTATAGACCCAGTACCCACGGGGGCCCAGTACTTC
CDR3aa: CASSIDPVPTGAQYF
v_gene: TRBV19
d_gene: .
abundance: .
j_gene: TRBJ2-5
len: 15

CDR3nt: TGCGCCAGCAGCTTGGCCGGGGCTACTAATTCACCCCTCCACTTT
CDR3aa: CASSLAGATNSPLHF
v_gene: TRBV5-1
d_gene: .
abundance: once
j_gene: TRBJ1-6
len: 15

CDR3nt: TGTGCCAGCAGTTACCGAGGAGCGGGACAAGAGACCCAGTACTTC
CDR3aa: CASSYRGAGQETQYF
v_gene: TRBV28
d_gene: TRBD2
abundance: .
j_gene: TRBJ2-5
len: 15

CDR3nt: TGTGCCAGCAGCCGAAGACTAGCCAGGGACTACAATGAGCAGTTCTTC
CDR3aa: CASSRRLARDYNEQFF
v_gene: TRBV6-2/TRBV6-3
d_gene: TRBD2
abundance: .
j_gene: TRBJ2-1
len: 16

CDR3nt: TGCAGCGTATCCAGCTTGGCCACTGAAGCTTTCTTT
CDR3aa: CSVSSLATEAFF
v_gene: TRBV29-1
d_gene: .
abundance: medium-sized
j_gene: TRBJ1-1
len: 12

CDR3nt: TGTGCCAGCAGTCCGCCCCCGCCGGGGTACACCTTC
CDR3aa: CASSPPPPGYTF
v_gene: TRBV28
d_gene: .
abundance: .
j_gene: TRBJ1-2
len: 12

CDR3nt: TGCAGTGTCAGGACTAGCGGGATTCGTCAGTTCTTC
CDR3aa: CSVRTSGIRQFF
v_gene: TRBV20-1
d_gene: TRBD2
abundance: few
j_gene: TRBJ2-1
len: 12